The 20 T cell receptor beta chains presented below share a single source sample, sequenced in a study of PD-1 blockade in classical Hodgkin lymphoma. TCRdb's table, derived via immunoSEQ multiplex PCR, lists solely in-frame clones and lacks some. The sample contains 2,500 to 3,500 clones, roughly 65% of which appear only once. Each patient relapsed following autologous stem cell transplantation, and prior brentuximab vedotin exposure differed. Applied to thawed PBMCs, magnetic negative selection was the method used to isolate CD8+ T cells. The sample consisted of CD8+ T cells from blood, taken at baseline. Receptors originate from a human donor with classical Hodgkin lymphoma.

CDR3 sequence reads: CASSLMASGSRGYEQYF. In nucleotides, the CDR3 is TGTGCCAGCAGCTTGATGGCTAGCGGGAGCCGAGGCTACGAGCAGTACTTC. The rearrangement uses TRBV5-4 and TRBJ2-7; 10 nucleotides align to TRBD2. Germline assignment: CDR1 SGHNT and CDR2 YYREEE (reference sequence). J lost 3 bases, V lost 1 base, and 10 bases had no gene match. This CDR3 is built from 17 residues.

This chain links TRBV28 with TRBJ1-4; TRBD1 matches 9 bases. Germline V gives CDR1 MDHEN, CDR2 SYDVKM. This CDR3 has 15 amino acids. With 6 bases clipped from V and 6 bases from J, the junction kept 8 bases outside the gene matches. As DNA, the CDR3 is TGTGCCAGCAGCTCTCCGGGACAGGGACATGAAAAACTGTTTTTT. It is translated as CASSSPGQGHEKLFF.

This clone was seen a few times. The rearrangement joins TRBV11-3 to TRBJ1-2; TRBD1 agrees at 10 bases. Germline V CDR1 and CDR2: SGHNT, YENEEA. There are 14 residues in the CDR3. With 6 bases clipped from V and 6 bases from J, the junction kept 7 bases outside the gene matches. The DNA for the CDR3 is TGTGCCAGCAGTCATGGACAGGGGGTAGATGGCTACACCTTC. This gives the protein CASSHGQGVDGYTF.

The chain combines TRBV20-1 with TRBJ2-1, with D hard to call. The ends were cut back, 7 bases at V and 4 bases at J, with 8 bases in the middle. CDR1 and CDR2 from the germline V gene are DFQATT and SNEGSKA (reference sequence). The CDR3 runs to 11 residues. The CDR3, as DNA: TGCAGTGGGGTTATGTACAATGAGCAGTTCTTC. Translated: CSGVMYNEQFF.

The rearrangement links TRBV30 to TRBJ1-6; unclear D gene. The CDR3 sequence is 8 residues long. With 2 bases removed from V and 18 bases from J, the gap between germline ends came to 5 bases. CDR1 and CDR2 (germline): GTSNPN, SVGIG (reference sequence). CDR3 in DNA: TGTGCCTGGAGTCGGCCCCACTTT. Translation: CAWSRPHF.

The sample holds a few counts of this clone. This chain uses TRBV29-1 with TRBJ1-1, with TRBD1 as a possible D gene (6 bases). The CDR3 is 14 amino acids. The V gene's germline CDR1 is SQVTM and CDR2 ANQGSEA. V lost 3 bases and J lost 3, with 14 bases in between. The chain's CDR3 is CSVDHLGADTEAFF. CDR3 nucleotides: TGCAGCGTTGACCATCTGGGGGCGGACACTGAAGCTTTCTTT.

This chain joins TRBV7-9 and TRBJ2-1, with D unclear. V was pared by 0 bases and J by 3 bases, with 0 bases between. The CDR3 length is 12 residues. Looked up from germline, CDR1 is SEHNR and CDR2 is FQNEAQ (reference sequence). CDR3 sequence reads: CASSLAYNEQFF. The CDR3 region has the DNA TGTGCCAGCAGCTTAGCCTACAATGAGCAGTTCTTC.

The chain carries TRBV27 and TRBJ2-7; 10 positions match TRBD1. The CDR3 is made up of 16 amino acids. Germline V gene data show CDR1 as MNHEY and CDR2 as SMNVEV (reference sequence). With V trimmed by 1 base and J by 6 bases, 9 bases remained unmatched. The CDR3 spells CASSLLYSGTGVEQYF. In nucleotides, the CDR3 is TGTGCCAGCAGTTTATTATATAGCGGGACAGGGGTCGAGCAGTACTTC.

In its sample, this clone is medium-sized. This chain connects TRBV19 to TRBJ1-1; no clear D gene. This CDR3 is built from 16 residues. V gave up 3 bases and J gave up 0 bases, with 14 bases separating them. CDR1 and CDR2 (germline): LNHDA, SQIVND (reference sequence). The CDR3 spells CASSIDINQMNTEAFF. DNA for the CDR3: TGTGCCAGTAGTATTGACATAAACCAAATGAACACTGAAGCTTTCTTT.

This clone was detected only once. The chain uses TRBV7-9 and TRBJ1-4; D gene uncertain. Germline V gene lookup returns CDR1 SEHNR and CDR2 FQNEAQ (reference sequence). The ends were cut back, 3 bases at V and 8 bases at J, with 10 bases in the middle. The CDR3 is 13 residues long. The CDR3 nucleotides read TGTGCCAGCAGCTTTACAGTTGAGGAAAAACTGTTTTTT. Translation: CASSFTVEEKLFF.

This clone ranks as large. The gene calls are TRBV7-9 and TRBJ2-7; D possibly corresponds to TRBD1 (7 bases). This CDR3 is built from 16 residues. Germline V gene sequence: CDR1 SEHNR, CDR2 FQNEAQ (reference sequence). V shed 3 bases and J shed 5 bases, with 20 bases lying between them. The CDR3 DNA is TGTGCCAGCAGCTTTCCGGAGGGGGCTAGATTCGACGAGCAGTACTTC. It specifies CASSFPEGARFDEQYF.

This clone was detected a few times. The chain is built from TRBV2 and TRBJ2-1; 9 bases align to TRBD1. Germline V gene sequence: CDR1 SNHLY, CDR2 FYNNEI. J gave up 4 bases and V 8 bases, and 3 bases lay outside the gene matches. The CDR3 spans 13 residues. The CDR3 reads CASATGGYNEQFF. In DNA, the CDR3 is TGTGCCAGCGCGACAGGGGGGTACAATGAGCAGTTCTTC.

The chain is built from TRBV5-4 and TRBJ2-1; no reliable D call. The CDR3 spans 15 residues. Trimming left V 1 base short and J 6 bases short, with 14 bases between. Germline-derived CDR1 and CDR2 are SGHNT and YYREEE (reference sequence). CDR3 coding DNA: TGTGCCAGCAGCTTGCGAGACCTCGGAATCAATGAGCAGTTCTTC. Encoded protein: CASSLRDLGINEQFF.

V gene TRBV7-9 combines with J gene TRBJ2-3; no reliable D call. The germline V gene encodes CDR1 SEHNR and CDR2 FQNEAQ (reference sequence). Between the trimmed V and J ends, which lost 1 base and 6 bases, there was a span of 5 bases. The CDR3 spans 12 residues. CDR3 amino acids: CASSLGTDTQYF. The CDR3 DNA reads TGTGCCAGCAGCTTAGGGACGGATACGCAGTATTTT.

The chain couples TRBV6-5 to TRBJ2-3, with D uncertain. There are 15 residues in the CDR3. Per the germline V gene, CDR1 is MNHEY and CDR2 is SVGAGI. Trimming shortened V by 6 bases and J by 6 bases, and 19 bases separated the two germline ends. The CDR3 bases are TGTGCCAGCAGCCCCGCAGATCTTAGCCCGGATACGCAGTATTTT. Translated: CASSPADLSPDTQYF.

This clone came up once. The chain has TRBV7-9 and TRBJ2-7, with D perhaps TRBD1 (6 bases). V lost 5 bases, J lost 4 bases, and 15 bases lay in between. This CDR3 has 14 residues. Per the germline V gene, CDR1 is SEHNR and CDR2 is FQNEAQ (reference sequence). The CDR3 coding sequence is TGTGCCAGCAGCAGAGACAGGTCCCAGTACGAGCAGTACTTC. Protein: CASSRDRSQYEQYF.

The chain links TRBV13 to TRBJ2-1, with 9 bases identical to TRBD2. The CDR3 consists of 15 residues. CDR1 and CDR2 from the germline V gene are PRHDT and FYEKMQ (reference sequence). Losses at the gene ends were 5 bases for V and 4 bases for J; bases not matched to a gene: 6. CDR3 residues: CASSPGTSRYNEQFF. The CDR3 region has the DNA TGTGCCAGCAGCCCCGGGACTAGCCGATACAATGAGCAGTTCTTC.

V is TRBV13 and J is TRBJ2-1; TRBD2 aligns across 9 bases. CDR3 size: 15 residues. The trim removed 5 bases at V and 12 bases at J, leaving 14 bases unmatched. Germline V gives CDR1 PRHDT, CDR2 FYEKMQ (reference sequence). The CDR3 loop reads CASSPGGSGSRGQFF. The CDR3 DNA sequence: TGTGCCAGCAGCCCCGGGGGTAGCGGGAGTAGGGGGCAGTTCTTC.

There are a few counts of this clone. V and J are TRBV7-8 and TRBJ1-5, with D unresolved. Between the trimmed V and J ends, which lost 1 base and 10 bases, there was a span of 14 bases. This CDR3 has 14 residues. Per germline, CDR1 SGHVS and CDR2 FQNEAQ. CDR3 nucleotides: TGTGCCAGCAGCTTAGAGGACTCAGCAGGCCCCCAGCATTTT. This encodes CASSLEDSAGPQHF. The whole variable domain, remainder taken from reference TRBV7-8 and TRBJ1-5, is GAGVSQSPRYKVAKRGQDVALRCDPISGHVSLFWYQQALGQGPEFLTYFQNEAQLDKSGLPSDRFFAERPEGSVSTLKIQRTQQEDSAVYLCASSLEDSAGPQHFGDGTRLSIL.

The gene calls are TRBV30 and TRBJ1-2, with TRBD1 matching over 8 bases. The CDR3 runs to 14 residues. CDR1 and CDR2 (germline): GTSNPN, SVGIG (reference sequence). J lost 8 bases, V lost 4 bases, and 12 bases had no gene match. The CDR3: CAWNEDRDGLGYTF. The DNA for the CDR3 is TGTGCCTGGAACGAGGACAGGGACGGACTAGGCTACACCTTC.